A selection of T cell receptor beta chains follows, all from one sample in a study of T cells in localized non-small cell lung cancer. Some clones are missing from TCRdb's copy, which holds only in-frame ones; the method was immunoSEQ multiplex PCR. The table records about 45,000 clones, approximately 80% of them present only once. Sequenced material: peripheral blood mononuclear cells, taken before any cancer treatment. These receptors were collected from a man aged 35 to 69 with stage III lung adenocarcinoma. Both conserved end residues are part of each CDR3. The D gene is left open where the match is weak. The size of a clone is reported for some rows only, either as once, few or many, or as a class for expanded clones.

v_call	clone_size	d_call	j_call	cdr3_nt	cdr3_aa
TRBV19	-	-	TRBJ2-1	TGTGCCAGTAGGGAACGCACCTACAATGAGCAGTTCTTC	CASRERTYNEQFF
TRBV6-5	once	TRBD1	TRBJ2-7	TGTGCCAGTACAGGGGGAGGCTACGAGCAGTACTTC	CASTGGGYEQYF
TRBV30	-	-	TRBJ2-7	TGTGCCTGGAGTGAGTCCACCTACGAGCAGTACTTC	CAWSESTYEQYF
TRBV11-1	-	TRBD2	TRBJ2-1	TGTGCCAGCAGCCCCACTAGCGGGGGGGGGAGCTCCTACAATGAGCAGTTCTTC	CASSPTSGGGSSYNEQFF
TRBV9	few	TRBD1	TRBJ2-1	TGTGCCAGCAGATACACCGGACAGGGCGGCGGCAATGAGCAGTTCTTC	CASRYTGQGGGNEQFF
TRBV11-3	-	TRBD2	TRBJ2-1	TGTGCCAGCAGCTTAGAGGGACTAGCGGGGGGTGAGCAGTTCTTC	CASSLEGLAGGEQFF
TRBV5-1	-	-	TRBJ2-2	TGCGCCAGCAGCCCTCTAGGTTCGGTCACCGGGGAGCTGTTTTTT	CASSPLGSVTGELFF
TRBV5-4	-	-	TRBJ2-5	TGTGCCAGCACCTGGGTTCCAGGACCCCAAGAGACCCAGTACTTC	CASTWVPGPQETQYF
TRBV28	once	TRBD1	TRBJ2-7	TGTGCCAGCAGTCCCGACAGGGGTTGGCACGAGCAGTACTTC	CASSPDRGWHEQYF
TRBV6-5	-	-	TRBJ1-6	TGTGCCAGCAGTTATAGCGGGGGCACACGGGGTTCACCCCTCCACTTT	CASSYSGGTRGSPLHF
TRBV13	-	TRBD1	TRBJ2-7	TGTGCCAGCAGCCGGGGGACAGGGGGCTACGAGCAGTACTTC	CASSRGTGGYEQYF
TRBV19	-	TRBD1	TRBJ1-4	TGTGCCAGCCGAAATGGGGACAGGGGGCGAGAAAAACTGTTTTTT	CASRNGDRGREKLFF
TRBV29-1	few	-	TRBJ1-1	TGCAGCGTGGGGGACGGACGGAACACTGAAGCTTTCTTT	CSVGDGRNTEAFF
TRBV5-4	few	TRBD1	TRBJ2-3	TGTGCCAGCAGCCCCCAGGGGGCAATCACAGATACGCAGTATTTT	CASSPQGAITDTQYF
TRBV19	-	-	TRBJ2-7	TGTGCCAGTAGTATTCTCGGGGGTTCCTACGAGCAGTACTTC	CASSILGGSYEQYF
TRBV6-6	few	-	TRBJ2-2	TGTGCCAGCTGGGACATTTCATTCACCGGGGAGCTGTTTTTT	CASWDISFTGELFF
TRBV5-4	-	-	TRBJ1-2	TGTGCCAGCAGCTTGTCGGGGGGCGCCGACTATGGCTACACCTTC	CASSLSGGADYGYTF
TRBV14	few	-	TRBJ1-6	TGTGCCAGCAGCCCCCGGGTTAGTTCACCCCTCCACTTT	CASSPRVSSPLHF
TRBV2	-	-	TRBJ1-5	TGTGCCAGCAGAGGGGAATCGAATCAGCCCCAGCATTTT	CASRGESNQPQHF
TRBV5-1	-	TRBD2	TRBJ2-7	TGCGCCAGCAGCCCGGGAGGGGGAACTTCTAAGGGGCAGTACTTC	CASSPGGGTSKGQYF
TRBV6-5	-	TRBD1	TRBJ2-1	TGTGCCAGCGAGCGGGGACAGGGAACCAATGAGCAGTTCTTC	CASERGQGTNEQFF
TRBV7-8	-	-	TRBJ1-1	TGTGCCAGCAGCCCCGGCGGGGGGCGCGAAGCTTTCTTT	CASSPGGGREAFF
TRBV19	once	-	TRBJ2-1	TGTGCCAGTAGTATTGACACGAGCTCCTACAATGAGCAGTTCTTC	CASSIDTSSYNEQFF
TRBV18	-	-	TRBJ2-7	TGTGCCAGCTCACCAAGACCAGGCGAGCAGTACTTC	CASSPRPGEQYF
TRBV9	-	-	TRBJ2-2	TGTGCCAGCAGCGTTACTACAGGGCGGGAAAACACCGGGGAGCTGTTTTTT	CASSVTTGRENTGELFF
TRBV10-3	-	-	TRBJ2-5	TGTGCCATCAGCGATACAGGGTTGGAGACCCAGTACTTC	CAISDTGLETQYF
TRBV5-1	-	TRBD1	TRBJ2-2	TGCGCCAGCAGCGTGACAGGGGCTTACACCGGGGAGCTGTTTTTT	CASSVTGAYTGELFF
TRBV6-4	-	-	TRBJ2-7	TGTGCCAGCAGTTACCAGGACACCTACGAGCAGTACTTC	CASSYQDTYEQYF
TRBV6-5	-	-	TRBJ1-4	TGTGCCAGCAGGTTAGGGGGTTTCGGAGAAAAACTGTTTTTT	CASRLGGFGEKLFF
TRBV18	once	TRBD1	TRBJ2-7	TGTGCCAGCTCACGTAACCCGGGACAGGGGGCGGGCGAGCAGTACTTC	CASSRNPGQGAGEQYF
TRBV6-5	-	TRBD1	TRBJ1-1	TGTGCCAGCAGTTACAGGACAGGGCTTGCAGCTTTCTTT	CASSYRTGLAAFF
TRBV11-1	once	TRBD1	TRBJ1-6	TGTGCCAGCAGCTCAGACAGGGGATGGGATTCACCCCTCCACTTT	CASSSDRGWDSPLHF
TRBV6-5	-	-	TRBJ2-5	TGTGCCAGCAGTTACGTAGGGCTCCAAGAGACCCAGTACTTC	CASSYVGLQETQYF
TRBV18	-	-	TRBJ2-7	TGTGCCAGCTCACCGACAGGCCATTCCTACGAGCAGTACTTC	CASSPTGHSYEQYF
TRBV6-5	-	-	TRBJ2-7	TGTGCCAGCAGTTACTCAAGCGACCTCGAGCAGTACTTC	CASSYSSDLEQYF
TRBV19	-	-	TRBJ2-1	TGTGCCAGTAGTATAGGAAAGGGGCTGAGCTCCTACAATGAGCAGTTCTTC	CASSIGKGLSSYNEQFF
TRBV5-1	-	TRBD2	TRBJ2-3	TGCGCCAGCAGCTTGGGGACTAGCGGAAACACAGATACGCAGTATTTT	CASSLGTSGNTDTQYF
TRBV2	-	TRBD2	TRBJ2-3	TGTGCCAGCAGTGGAAGCCGGACTAGCGGGGTTAGCACAGATACGCAGTATTTT	CASSGSRTSGVSTDTQYF
TRBV5-1	-	-	TRBJ2-2	TGCGCCAGCAGCCCCCCGGGACAAACGAACACCGGGGAGCTGTTTTTT	CASSPPGQTNTGELFF
TRBV27	-	-	TRBJ1-5	TGTGCCAGCAGTCTTACCAGTGATCAGCCCCAGCATTTT	CASSLTSDQPQHF
TRBV11-1	-	TRBD2	TRBJ2-3	TGTGCCAGCAGCGTGGGACTAGCGGGGGGCAGCACAGATACGCAGTATTTT	CASSVGLAGGSTDTQYF
TRBV19	-	-	TRBJ2-6	TGTGCCAGTACGGGGTCTGGGGCCAACGTCCTGACTTTC	CASTGSGANVLTF